This T cell receptor (beta chain) was sequenced during a study of T cells in Graves' hyperthyroidism and ophthalmopathy. Amplified regions were TCR beta CDR3 sequences from RNA transcripts. Initially, a first-round RT-PCR of the TCR CDR3 employed the HTBI primer set. One entry per CDR3 protein results from TCRdb running MiXCR on the multiplex PCR reads. The top ten clones hold 15% to 20% of a sample with fewer than 600,000 distinct CDR3 sequences, 14% of them seen once. Germline V gene lookup returns CDR1 SQVTM and CDR2 ANQGSEA. CDR3 size: 13 residues. V was trimmed by 3 bases and J by 2 bases, leaving 8 bases between them. This clonotype has more than one count but fewer than ten.

Source material: blood. The chain carries TRBV29-1 and TRBJ1-5; D uncertain. The receptor was derived from a woman under 30 with Graves' hyperthyroidism. CDR3 sequence (DNA): TGCAGCGTTGAGCAAGGCGGCAATCAGCCCCAGCATTTT. The encoded protein is CSVEQGGNQPQHF.